This TCR beta chain is from a study of cytotoxic CD8 clonotypes in ibrutinib-treated CLL. Points from the study as a whole: Increased clonality at ibrutinib response gave way to a return toward baseline at progression.

Data came from immunoSEQ multiplex PCR; TCRdb stores just in-frame clones and leaves some out. The repertoire consists of roughly 190,000 clones, with about 72% occurring once and the leading ten covering roughly an eighth. This CDR3 has 15 amino acids. CDR1 is LNHDA, CDR2 SQIVND, per germline (reference sequence). The V gene end was trimmed by 2 bases and the J gene end by 6 bases; junction bases not matched to a gene: 10. In regard to this clone: Its antigen is undetermined.

The sample consisted of PBMCs, taken after 24 months of ibrutinib treatment. The rearrangement links TRBV19 to TRBJ2-7; 7 bases fit TRBD2. The sequence was collected from a human donor with chronic lymphocytic leukemia. CDR3 region: CASSIRGGLASEQYF. CDR3 in DNA: TGTGCCAGTAGTATACGGGGAGGGCTGGCAAGCGAGCAGTACTTC.